The entry below describes one T cell receptor beta chain. Its antigen target is currently unknown. No base qualities exist here, and no much larger clone lies one base off it. From each donor, a single peripheral blood sample of about 110 mL on average was drawn into heparinised tubes. Using a panel that included CD45RO, CCR7, CD25, CD127, CD95 and CD27, naive, central memory, regulatory and stem cell-like memory CD4+ T cells were sorted on a BD FACSAria II. All sorted populations exceeded 95% purity. PBMCs were separated immediately by Lymphoprep density gradient centrifugation and were stained directly, without being cultured. So that batch effects would be minimized, each experiment stained and sorted samples in pairs, pairing one healthy donor with one patient. The germline V gene sets CDR1 to MGHRA and CDR2 to YSYEKL. There are 17 amino acids in the CDR3, from cysteine to phenylalanine inclusive. Only the CDR3 portion is preserved as DNA: 51 bases, with reading frame beginning at the first base. V is clipped by 1 base and J by 4 bases, and the sequence between their germline boundaries is 20 bases long.

The entire amount of isolated RNA was reverse transcribed using the High Capacity cDNA Reverse Transcription Kit, so the sequenced TCRB transcripts were expressed ones. Naive, central memory and regulatory T cell samples underwent deep immunoSEQ sequencing, averaging about 3.57 million total reads per sample. Sorted cells were lysed in RLT buffer and RNA was extracted with DNase-treated RNeasy Micro or Mini kits, depending on cell number. To prevent cross-contamination, each cell subset was processed individually, whereas patient and healthy donor samples were processed jointly. The immunoSEQ multiplex PCR was used to amplify TCRB sequences from cDNA, yielding 87-bp fragments that span the CDR3 region. Amplicons were sequenced on the Illumina HiSeq platform. The authors' analysis ran thus. PCR bias was computationally corrected using synthetic template baselines, reads within Hamming distance 2 were collapsed, and singletons that could not be merged were discarded. Reads were aligned against IMGT to assign V, D and J genes, CDR3 length and insertions or deletions at six rearrangement sites. Clonotype counts were normalized to sorted cell number within each subset before computing true diversity and Gini coefficients with the tcR R package. Repertoire sharing was quantified using the overlap coefficient calculated on TCRB nucleotide sequences. As a proxy for the pre-selection repertoire, out-of-frame TCRB sequences from naive cells were analyzed. The clones in this table, taken by TCRdb from immuneACCESS, are in-frame only. Not every clone is retained; where verified, under half of the shortfall comes from an unresolved V gene, and the cause of the rest is unknown. V, J and clone size derive from that table, while D and trimming were established from the DNA sequence. This sample comprises fewer than 650,000 clones, roughly a sixth of them detected only once. The ten top clones hold about 0.097% of the sample.

The sample is drawn from a study of beta chain features in type 1 diabetes (dated by TCRdb to the late 2010s). The study in broad terms: Mean age, gender distribution, total cell number and subset yield did not differ between patients and healthy donors. A total of about 110,000,000 sorted cells were examined across all samples, and a strong correlation was observed between cell number per subset and RNA yield. The study compared TCRB repertoires of sorted circulating CD4+ T cell subsets between recently diagnosed type 1 diabetes patients and matched healthy donors. Whereas all 28 donors provided naive and central memory subsets, regulatory and stem cell-like memory subsets were isolated from just 8 patients and about 8 healthy donors. Paper-wide results and their limitations: Sequencing cDNA rather than genomic DNA could over-represent highly expressing activated cells, although activation and CD3 levels did not differ between groups. At VDJ recombination sites, type 1 diabetes patients had fewer insertions and more deleted nucleotides, which implies abnormalities in thymic rearrangement. A moderate but significant shortening of TCRB CDR3 length was observed in type 1 diabetes patients in all four CD4+ subsets. Naive, central memory and regulatory TCRB repertoires appeared more similar among patients than among healthy donors. HLA sub-analyses involved small numbers of individuals, so any influence of HLA type on TCRB rearrangement remained unresolved. Shorter templates might have been favored by PCR, but patient and control samples were amplified and corrected together, so both groups would have been affected equally by any skew.

Sequencing used naive CD4+ T cells from blood. What the cell subset or site label conveys for this sample: true naive CD4+ T cells. This receptor was identified in a man between 18 and 29 years old in good health. The chain joins TRBV4-1 to TRBJ2-7, with the D call perhaps TRBD1 or TRBD2, each one matching 5 bases. The CDR3 protein: CASSQAMPGQGGYEQYF. The sequenced DNA: TGCGCCAGCAGCCAAGCTATGCCGGGGCAGGGTGGATACGAGCAGTACTTC.